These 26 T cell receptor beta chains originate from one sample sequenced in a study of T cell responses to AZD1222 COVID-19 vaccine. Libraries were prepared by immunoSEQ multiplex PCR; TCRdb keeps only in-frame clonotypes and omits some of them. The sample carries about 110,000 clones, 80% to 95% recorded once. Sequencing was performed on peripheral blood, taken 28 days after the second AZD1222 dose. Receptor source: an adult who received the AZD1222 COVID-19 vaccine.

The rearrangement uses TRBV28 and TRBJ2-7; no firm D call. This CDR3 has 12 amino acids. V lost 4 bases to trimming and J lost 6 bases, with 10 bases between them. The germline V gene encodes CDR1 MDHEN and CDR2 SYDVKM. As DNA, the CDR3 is TGTGCCAGCAGTTCGACTGGTTCCGAGCAGTACTTC. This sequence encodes CASSSTGSEQYF.

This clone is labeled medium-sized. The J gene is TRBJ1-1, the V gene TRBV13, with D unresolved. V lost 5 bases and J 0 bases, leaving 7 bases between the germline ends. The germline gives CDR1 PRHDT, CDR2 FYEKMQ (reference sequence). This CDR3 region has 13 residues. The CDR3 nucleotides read TGTGCCAGCAGCCAGGCTCTGAACACTGAAGCTTTCTTT. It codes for CASSQALNTEAFF.

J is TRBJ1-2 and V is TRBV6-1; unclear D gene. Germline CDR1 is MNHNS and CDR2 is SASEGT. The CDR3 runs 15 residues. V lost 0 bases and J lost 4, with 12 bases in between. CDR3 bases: TGTGCCAGCAGTGAAGCGGGGTGGGTTCTCTATGGCTACACCTTC. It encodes CASSEAGWVLYGYTF.

The CDR3 reads CASRPRGRGFQSEQFF. The CDR3 region has the DNA TGTGCCAGCAGACCCAGGGGGAGGGGTTTCCAGTCCGAGCAGTTCTTC. The chain links TRBV2 to TRBJ2-1, with D possibly called TRBD1 or TRBD2 (7 bases each). Germline V gene data show CDR1 as SNHLY and CDR2 as FYNNEI. V was clipped by 6 bases and J by 10 bases, with 25 bases between them. This CDR3 comprises 16 residues. Drawing the rest from reference TRBV2 and TRBJ2-1, the complete variable domain is EPEVTQTPSHQVTQMGQEVILRCVPISNHLYFYWYRQILGQKVEFLVSFYNNEISEKSEIFDDQFSVERPDGSNFTLKIRSTKLEDSAMYFCASRPRGRGFQSEQFFGPGTRLTVL.

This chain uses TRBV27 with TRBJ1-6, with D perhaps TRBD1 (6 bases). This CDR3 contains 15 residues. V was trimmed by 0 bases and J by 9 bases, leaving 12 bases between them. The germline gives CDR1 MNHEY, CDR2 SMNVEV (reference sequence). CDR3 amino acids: CASSLSPGAISPLHF. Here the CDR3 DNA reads TGTGCCAGCAGTTTATCACCGGGGGCTATTTCACCCCTCCACTTT.

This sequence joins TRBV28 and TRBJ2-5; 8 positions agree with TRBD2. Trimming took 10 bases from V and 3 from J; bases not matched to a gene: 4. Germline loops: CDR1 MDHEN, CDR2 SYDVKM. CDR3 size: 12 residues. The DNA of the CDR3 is TGTGCCACTAGTAGCGGGAAAGAGACCCAGTACTTC. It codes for CATSSGKETQYF.

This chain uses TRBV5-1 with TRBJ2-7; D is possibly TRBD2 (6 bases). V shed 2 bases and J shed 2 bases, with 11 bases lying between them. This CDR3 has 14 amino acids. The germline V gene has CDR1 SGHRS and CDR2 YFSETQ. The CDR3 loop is CASSFGGKAYEQYF. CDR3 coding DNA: TGCGCCAGCAGCTTCGGGGGTAAGGCCTACGAGCAGTACTTC.

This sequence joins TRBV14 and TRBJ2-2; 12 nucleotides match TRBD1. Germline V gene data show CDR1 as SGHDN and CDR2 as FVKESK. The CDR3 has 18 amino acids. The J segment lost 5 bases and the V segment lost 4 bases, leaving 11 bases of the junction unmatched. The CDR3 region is CASSPRPGTGGATGELFF. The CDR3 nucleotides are TGTGCCAGCAGCCCACGTCCCGGGACAGGGGGCGCAACCGGGGAGCTGTTTTTT.

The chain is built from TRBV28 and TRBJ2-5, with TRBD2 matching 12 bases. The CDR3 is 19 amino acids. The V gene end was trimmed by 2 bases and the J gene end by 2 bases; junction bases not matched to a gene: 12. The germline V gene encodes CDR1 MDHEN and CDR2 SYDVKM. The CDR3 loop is CASSLRGLAGGPGQETQYF. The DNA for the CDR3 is TGTGCCAGCAGTTTAAGGGGGCTAGCGGGAGGGCCGGGACAAGAGACCCAGTACTTC.

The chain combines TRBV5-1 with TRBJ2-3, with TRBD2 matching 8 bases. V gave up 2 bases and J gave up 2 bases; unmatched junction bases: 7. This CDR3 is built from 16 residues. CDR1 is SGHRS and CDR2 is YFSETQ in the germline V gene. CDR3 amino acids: CASSFLAGLTTDTQYF. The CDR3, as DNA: TGCGCCAGCAGCTTCTTAGCGGGGCTCACCACAGATACGCAGTATTTT.

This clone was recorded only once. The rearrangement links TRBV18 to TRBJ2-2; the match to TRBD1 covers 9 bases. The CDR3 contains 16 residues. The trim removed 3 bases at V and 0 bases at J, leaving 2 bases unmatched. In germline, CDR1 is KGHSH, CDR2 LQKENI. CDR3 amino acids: CASSPGTGTNTGELFF. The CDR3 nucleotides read TGTGCCAGCTCACCCGGGACAGGGACGAACACCGGGGAGCTGTTTTTT.

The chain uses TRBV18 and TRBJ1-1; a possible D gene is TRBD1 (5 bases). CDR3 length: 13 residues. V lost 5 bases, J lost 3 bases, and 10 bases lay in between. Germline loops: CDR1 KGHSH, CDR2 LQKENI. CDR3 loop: CASSNQGYTEAFF. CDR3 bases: TGTGCCAGCTCAAACCAGGGCTACACTGAAGCTTTCTTT. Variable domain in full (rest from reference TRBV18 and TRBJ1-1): NAGVMQNPRHLVRRRGQEARLRCSPMKGHSHVYWYRQLPEEGLKFMVYLQKENIIDESGMPKERFSAEFPKEGPSILRIQQVVRGDSAAYFCASSNQGYTEAFFGQGTRLTVV.

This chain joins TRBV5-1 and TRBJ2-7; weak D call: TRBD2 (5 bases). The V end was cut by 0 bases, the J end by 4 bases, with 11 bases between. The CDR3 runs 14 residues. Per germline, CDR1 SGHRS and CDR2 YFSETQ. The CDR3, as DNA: TGCGCCAGCAGCTTGGACGGGGTAAGGTACGAGCAGTACTTC. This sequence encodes CASSLDGVRYEQYF.

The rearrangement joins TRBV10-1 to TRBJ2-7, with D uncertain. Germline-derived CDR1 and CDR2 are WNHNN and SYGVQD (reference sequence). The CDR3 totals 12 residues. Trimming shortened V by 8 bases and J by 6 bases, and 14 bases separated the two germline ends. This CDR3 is CASPTRVGEQYF. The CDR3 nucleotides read TGCGCCAGCCCGACAAGGGTCGGCGAGCAGTACTTC.

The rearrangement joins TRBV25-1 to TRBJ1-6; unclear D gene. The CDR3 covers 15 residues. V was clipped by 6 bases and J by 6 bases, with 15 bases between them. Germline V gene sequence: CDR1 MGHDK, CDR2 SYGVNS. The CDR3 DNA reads TGTGCCAGCAGCGCCTTTAGTGAAATTAATTCACCCCTCCACTTT. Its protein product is CASSAFSEINSPLHF. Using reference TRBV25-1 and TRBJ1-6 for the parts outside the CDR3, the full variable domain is EADIYQTPRYLVIGTGKKITLECSQTMGHDKMYWYQQDPGMELHLIHYSYGVNSTEKGDLSSESTVSRIRTEHFPLTLESARPSHTSQYLCASSAFSEINSPLHFGNGTRLTVT.

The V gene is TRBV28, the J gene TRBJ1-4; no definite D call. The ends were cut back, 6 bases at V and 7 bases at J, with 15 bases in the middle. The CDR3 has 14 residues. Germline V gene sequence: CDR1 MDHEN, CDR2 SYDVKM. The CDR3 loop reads CASRGAGVTEKLFF. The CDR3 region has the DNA TGTGCCAGCAGGGGTGCGGGCGTGACTGAAAAACTGTTTTTT. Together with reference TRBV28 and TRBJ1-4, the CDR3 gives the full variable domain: DVKVTQSSRYLVKRTGEKVFLECVQDMDHENMFWYRQDPGLGLRLIYFSYDVKMKEKGDIPEGYSVSREKKERFSLILESASTNQTSMYLCASRGAGVTEKLFFGSGTQLSVL.

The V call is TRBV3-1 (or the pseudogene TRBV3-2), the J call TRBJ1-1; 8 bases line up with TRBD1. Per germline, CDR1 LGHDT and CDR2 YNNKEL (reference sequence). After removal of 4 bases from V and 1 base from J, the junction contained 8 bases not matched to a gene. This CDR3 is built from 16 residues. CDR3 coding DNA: TGTGCCAGCAGCCTCGGACAGGGAATGTGGAACACTGAAGCTTTCTTT. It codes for CASSLGQGMWNTEAFF.

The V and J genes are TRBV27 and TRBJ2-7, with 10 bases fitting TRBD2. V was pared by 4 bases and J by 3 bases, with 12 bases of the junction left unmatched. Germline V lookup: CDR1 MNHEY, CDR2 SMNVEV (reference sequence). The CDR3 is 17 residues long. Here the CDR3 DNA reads TGTGCCAGCAGTTCCATGACTAGCGGGTGGCCCTTCTACGAGCAGTACTTC. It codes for CASSSMTSGWPFYEQYF.

CDR3 bases: TGTGCCAGCAGCTTGTCGGGTAGAGACAGGGGGAGCAATCAGCCCCAGCATTTT. Translating it yields CASSLSGRDRGSNQPQHF. This chain uses TRBV5-6 with TRBJ1-5; 9 nucleotides agree with TRBD1. Germline V gene sequence: CDR1 SGHDT, CDR2 YYEEEE. This CDR3 contains 18 residues. Unmatched junction bases numbered 9, after V lost 1 base and J lost 1 base. The variable domain in full, with the rest retrieved from reference TRBV5-6 and TRBJ1-5, is DAGVTQSPTHLIKTRGQQVTLRCSPKSGHDTVSWYQQALGQGPQFIFQYYEEEERQRGNFPDRFSGHQFPNYSSELNVNALLLGDSALYLCASSLSGRDRGSNQPQHFGDGTRLSIL.

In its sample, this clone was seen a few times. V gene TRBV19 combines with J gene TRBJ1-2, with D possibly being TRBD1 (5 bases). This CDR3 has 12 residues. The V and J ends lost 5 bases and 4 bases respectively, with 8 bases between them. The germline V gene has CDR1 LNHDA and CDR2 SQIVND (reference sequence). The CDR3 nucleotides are TGTGCCAGTAGTCAGGGCATCTATGGCTACACCTTC. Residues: CASSQGIYGYTF.

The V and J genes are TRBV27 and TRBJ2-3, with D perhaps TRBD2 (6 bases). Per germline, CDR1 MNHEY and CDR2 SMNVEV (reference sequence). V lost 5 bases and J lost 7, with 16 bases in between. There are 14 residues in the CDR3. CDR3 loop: CASSLGGLINTQYF. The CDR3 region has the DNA TGTGCCAGCAGTCTCGGGGGTCTCATAAATACGCAGTATTTT.

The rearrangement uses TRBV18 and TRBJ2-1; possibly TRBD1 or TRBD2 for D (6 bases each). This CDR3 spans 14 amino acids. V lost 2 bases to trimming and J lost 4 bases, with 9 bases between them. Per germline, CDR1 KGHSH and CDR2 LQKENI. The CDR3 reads CASSPRGVYNEQFF. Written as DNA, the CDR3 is TGTGCCAGCTCACCAAGGGGGGTATACAATGAGCAGTTCTTC.

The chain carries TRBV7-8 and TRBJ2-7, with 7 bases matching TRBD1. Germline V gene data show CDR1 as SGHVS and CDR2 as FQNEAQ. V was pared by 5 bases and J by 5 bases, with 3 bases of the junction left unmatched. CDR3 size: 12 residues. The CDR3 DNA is TGTGCCAGCAGCCAAGACAGGGACGAGCAGTACTTC. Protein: CASSQDRDEQYF.

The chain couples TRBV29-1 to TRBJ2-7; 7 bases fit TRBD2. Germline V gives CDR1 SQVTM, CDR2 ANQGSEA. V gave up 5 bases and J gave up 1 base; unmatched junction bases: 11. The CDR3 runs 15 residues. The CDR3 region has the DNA TGCAGCGTTAATTTCCTGGCTAGCGGATCCTACGAGCAGTACTTC. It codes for CSVNFLASGSYEQYF.

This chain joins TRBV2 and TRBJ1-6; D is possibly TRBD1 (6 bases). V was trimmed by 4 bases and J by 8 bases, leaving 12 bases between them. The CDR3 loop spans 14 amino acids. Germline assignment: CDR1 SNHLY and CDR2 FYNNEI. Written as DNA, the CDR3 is TGTGCCAGCAGTGTCTCGGCAGGGGATTCACCCCTCCACTTT. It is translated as CASSVSAGDSPLHF.

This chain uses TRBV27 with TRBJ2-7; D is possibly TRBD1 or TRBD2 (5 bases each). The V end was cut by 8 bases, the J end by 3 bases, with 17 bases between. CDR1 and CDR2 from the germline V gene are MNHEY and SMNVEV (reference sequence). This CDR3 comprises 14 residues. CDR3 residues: CASSAGLGVYEQYF. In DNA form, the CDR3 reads TGTGCCAGCTCCGCCGGGCTGGGGGTCTACGAGCAGTACTTC.